This passage covers 26 T cell receptor beta chains from one sample sequenced in a study of cytomegalovirus exposure and HLA in healthy donors (dated by TCRdb to 2016 to 2017). Libraries came from the immunoSEQ multiplex PCR assay. The multiplex PCR relied on a mix of 60 forward primers for TCR Vbeta segments and 13 reverse primers for TCR Jbeta segments. TCRdb retrieved this table from immuneACCESS and kept in-frame rearrangements only. Not all clones are present; in checked studies, unresolved V genes account for under half, and no reason is known for the remainder. The sample contains under 200,000 clones, about 71% of them found a single time. The top ten clones comprise approximately 3% of the sample. Sequencing input: PBMCs. All receptors come from a woman aged 25-40 years in good health and CMV-seronegative.

The J gene is TRBJ1-3, the V gene TRBV7-2, with a weak D call TRBD1 (6 bases). The germline V and J ends were trimmed by 5 bases and 1 base, with 12 bases remaining between them. This CDR3 is 15 amino acids long. The germline CDR1 and CDR2 sequences are SGHTA and FQGNSA. CDR3 residues: CASSATGTSGNTIYF. In DNA, the CDR3 is TGTGCCAGCAGCGCAACAGGGACGTCTGGAAACACCATATATTTT.

V and J are TRBV5-1 and TRBJ2-1, with D possibly matching TRBD1 (8 bases). V lost 2 bases and J 1 base, leaving 10 bases between the germline ends. Germline CDR1 SGHRS, CDR2 YFSETQ. CDR3 length equals 15 residues. CDR3 region: CASSLQGGSYNEQFF. In DNA, the CDR3 is TGCGCCAGCAGCTTACAGGGGGGGTCCTACAATGAGCAGTTCTTC.

The chain has TRBV7-2 and TRBJ2-4, with TRBD1 as a possible D gene (6 bases). Trimming cost V 3 bases and J 0 bases, with 12 bases left between them. Germline values: CDR1 SGHTA, CDR2 FQGNSA. The length of the CDR3 is 16 residues. CDR3 in DNA: TGTGCCAGCAGCTTCGACAGGATGCTAGCCAAAAACATTCAGTACTTC. Its translation is CASSFDRMLAKNIQYF. Variable domain in full (rest from reference TRBV7-2 and TRBJ2-4): GAGVSQSPSNKVTEKGKDVELRCDPISGHTALYWYRQSLGQGLEFLIYFQGNSAPDKSGLPSDRFSAERTGGSVSTLTIQRTQQEDSAVYLCASSFDRMLAKNIQYFGAGTRLSVL.

This clone was observed a few times. The gene calls are TRBV27 and TRBJ2-1, with 10 positions matching TRBD2. Germline V gene lookup returns CDR1 MNHEY and CDR2 SMNVEV (reference sequence). The CDR3 runs to 15 residues. J was trimmed by 3 bases and V by 2 bases; bases with no gene match: 1. The CDR3 loop is CASSLTSGNYNEQFF. The CDR3 region has the DNA TGTGCCAGCAGTTTAACTAGCGGGAACTACAATGAGCAGTTCTTC.

This chain connects TRBV7-2 to TRBJ1-4; perhaps TRBD1 as D (6 bases). Looked up from germline, CDR1 is SGHTA and CDR2 is FQGNSA. V was shortened by 5 bases and J by 8 bases, with 18 bases between the two germline ends. CDR3 size: 15 residues. The CDR3 DNA is TGTGCCAGCAGCCAGAGGGGGGGGAGGGTGGAAAAACTGTTTTTT. It specifies CASSQRGGRVEKLFF.

The count of this clone is one. The V gene is TRBV6-5, the J gene TRBJ2-3; 11 bases fit TRBD2. The CDR3 sequence is 14 residues long. V dropped 6 bases and J dropped 9; count of bases not matched to a gene: 8. Per the germline V gene, CDR1 is MNHEY and CDR2 is SVGAGI. In DNA form, the CDR3 reads TGTGCCAGCAGCAATAGCGGGAGGGGTGCCACGCAGTATTTT. Translated: CASSNSGRGATQYF.

V and J are TRBV18 and TRBJ1-5; D is ambiguous. Trimming took 2 bases from V and 0 from J, leaving 8 bases between them. Germline V gives CDR1 KGHSH, CDR2 LQKENI. This CDR3 region has 15 residues. The CDR3 DNA sequence: TGTGCCAGCTCACCAGCGACACTTAGCAATCAGCCCCAGCATTTT. Protein product: CASSPATLSNQPQHF.

The chain joins TRBV18 to TRBJ2-5; 12 bases match TRBD2. Losses at the gene ends were 5 bases for V and 4 bases for J; bases not matched to a gene: 11. The CDR3 is made up of 17 amino acids. From germline, CDR1 is KGHSH and CDR2 LQKENI. CDR3 loop: CASSSTMTSGRAETQYF. The CDR3, as DNA: TGTGCCAGCTCATCGACAATGACTAGCGGGAGAGCAGAGACCCAGTACTTC.

The rearrangement joins TRBV28 to TRBJ1-1; 9 positions match TRBD1. This CDR3 comprises 14 residues. Per the germline V gene, CDR1 is MDHEN and CDR2 is SYDVKM. The trim removed 6 bases at V and 1 base at J, leaving 3 bases unmatched. The CDR3 region is CASSTGQGNTEAFF. In DNA form, the CDR3 reads TGTGCCAGCAGCACGGGACAGGGGAACACTGAAGCTTTCTTT.

The chain uses TRBV11-2 and TRBJ2-1; 11 nucleotides line up with TRBD1. After removal of 4 bases from V and 6 bases from J, the junction contained 2 bases not matched to a gene. CDR3 length: 14 residues. Germline-derived CDR1 and CDR2 are SGHAT and FQNNGV. CDR3 DNA: TGTGCCAGCAGCTCCGGGACAGGGGGCAATGAGCAGTTCTTC. Translated: CASSSGTGGNEQFF.

This clone has more than one count but fewer than ten. DNA of the CDR3: TGTGCCAGCAGATTAAGCGGGAACCCCTACGAGCAGTACTTC. Its protein is CASRLSGNPYEQYF. The V call is TRBV6-5, the J call TRBJ2-5; TRBD2 matches at 7 bases. Gene TRBJ2-7 matches the end of the DNA better, so the J call may be wrong. Germline CDR1 MNHEY, CDR2 SVGAGI. The CDR3 consists of 14 residues.

The chain carries TRBV6-6 and TRBJ2-1, with D maybe TRBD2 (6 bases). Trimming pared 6 bases from V and 0 bases from J, leaving 12 bases between. The CDR3 contains 15 residues. CDR1 and CDR2 from the germline V gene are MNHNY and SVGAGI (reference sequence). The CDR3 DNA sequence: TGTGCCAGCAGCTATCCCGGGAGCTCCTACAATGAGCAGTTCTTC. Translated, it gives CASSYPGSSYNEQFF.

V is TRBV28 and J is TRBJ1-4, with D unclear. V was cut by 0 bases and J by 14 bases, with 19 bases left in between. This CDR3 has 15 residues. Germline CDR1 and CDR2: MDHEN and SYDVKM. CDR3 in amino acids: CASSLWAGNQVVLFF. The CDR3 region has the DNA TGTGCCAGCAGTTTATGGGCGGGAAATCAGGTAGTGCTGTTTTTT.

This rearrangement joins TRBV4-1 to TRBJ2-1; tentatively, D is TRBD2 (6 bases). Trimming cost V 3 bases and J 0 bases, with 18 bases left between them. CDR1 and CDR2 (germline): MGHRA, YSYEKL. CDR3 length equals 18 residues. CDR3 in DNA: TGCGCCAGCAGCCAGGAGGGATTAGCGGAGAGCTCCTACAATGAGCAGTTCTTC. This encodes CASSQEGLAESSYNEQFF.

This chain links TRBV5-1 with TRBJ2-7; D is perhaps TRBD1 (6 bases). V was cut by 2 bases and J by 3 bases, with 15 bases left in between. The CDR3 runs 15 residues. CDR1 and CDR2 (germline): SGHRS, YFSETQ. The chain's CDR3 is CASSFAGGENYEQYF. The CDR3 coding sequence is TGCGCCAGCAGCTTTGCTGGGGGCGAGAACTACGAGCAGTACTTC.

This chain joins TRBV28 and TRBJ1-2; 9 nucleotides line up with TRBD1. Trimming cost V 3 bases and J 7 bases; bases outside gene matches: 6. The CDR3 sequence is 14 residues long. CDR1 is MDHEN, CDR2 SYDVKM, per germline. The CDR3: CASSFTDRGSGYTF. Here the CDR3 DNA reads TGTGCCAGCAGTTTTACGGACAGGGGTTCTGGCTACACCTTC.

This chain connects TRBV7-9 to TRBJ2-3; 10 bases align to TRBD2. CDR3 length equals 16 residues. The germline V gene has CDR1 SEHNR and CDR2 FQNEAQ (reference sequence). V dropped 5 bases and J dropped 2; count of bases not matched to a gene: 7. DNA for the CDR3: TGTGCCAGCAGCCCGGCTAGCGGGGGATACACAGATACGCAGTATTTT. This gives the protein CASSPASGGYTDTQYF.

The V gene is TRBV4-3, the J gene TRBJ2-3; 9 bases are a match to TRBD1. The CDR3 is made up of 17 amino acids. Germline V gene sequence: CDR1 LGHNA, CDR2 YSLEER. The ends lost 4 bases at V and 1 base at J; junction bases unmatched: 9. The CDR3 DNA follows: TGCGCCAGCAGCCGAACAATAACAGGGGGCCGCACAGATACGCAGTATTTT. Its translation: CASSRTITGGRTDTQYF.

The chain carries TRBV5-4 and TRBJ2-7, with D maybe TRBD2 (5 bases). The V gene's germline CDR1 is SGHNT and CDR2 YYREEE (reference sequence). The CDR3 loop spans 15 amino acids. The V and J ends lost 1 base and 0 bases respectively, with 11 bases between them. CDR3 region: CASSLRTGNSYEQYF. The CDR3 bases are TGTGCCAGCAGCTTGAGGACTGGAAACTCCTACGAGCAGTACTTC.

The J gene is TRBJ2-3, the V gene TRBV7-8, with TRBD2 matching over 11 bases. In germline, CDR1 is SGHVS, CDR2 FQNEAQ. The CDR3 is 16 amino acids. Trimming cost V 1 base and J 6 bases; bases outside gene matches: 6. For the CDR3, the DNA is TGTGCCAGCAGCTTAGGCCTAGCGGGAGGAATGGATACGCAGTATTTT. Translated: CASSLGLAGGMDTQYF.

The gene calls are TRBV19 and TRBJ2-5; maybe TRBD1 (5 bases). V lost 5 bases, J lost 5 bases, and 15 bases lay in between. Germline V gives CDR1 LNHDA, CDR2 SQIVND (reference sequence). CDR3 length: 14 amino acids. The CDR3 nucleotides read TGTGCCAGTAGTCTATCAGGGCTCGGCGAGACCCAGTACTTC. It encodes CASSLSGLGETQYF. The whole variable domain, filled in from reference TRBV19 and TRBJ2-5, reads DGGITQSPKYLFRKEGQNVTLSCEQNLNHDAMYWYRQDPGQGLRLIYYSQIVNDFQKGDIAEGYSVSREKKESFPLTVTSAQKNPTAFYLCASSLSGLGETQYFGPGTRLLVL.

V gene TRBV28 combines with J gene TRBJ2-5; D unclear. With 7 bases removed from V and 6 bases from J, the gap between germline ends came to 15 bases. Per germline, CDR1 MDHEN and CDR2 SYDVKM. The CDR3 loop spans 13 amino acids. CDR3 sequence: CASTPRWLKTQYF. The CDR3 DNA reads TGTGCCAGCACCCCCAGGTGGTTGAAGACCCAGTACTTC.

The chain is built from TRBV9 and TRBJ2-5; the match to TRBD1 covers 10 bases. Germline values: CDR1 SGDLS, CDR2 YYNGEE. The CDR3 runs 15 residues. After removal of 4 bases from V and 0 bases from J, the junction contained 3 bases not matched to a gene. This chain's CDR3 is CASSTGTGDQETQYF. DNA of the CDR3: TGTGCCAGCAGCACAGGGACAGGGGACCAAGAGACCCAGTACTTC.

This rearrangement joins TRBV6-5 to TRBJ1-2, with D tentatively TRBD1 (5 bases). Germline V gene lookup returns CDR1 MNHEY and CDR2 SVGAGI. Trimming left V 0 bases short and J 6 bases short, with 8 bases between. The CDR3 consists of 13 residues. CDR3 in amino acids: CASSYSGEDGYTF. Written as DNA, the CDR3 is TGTGCCAGCAGTTACTCGGGGGAGGATGGCTACACCTTC.

This chain connects TRBV2 to TRBJ2-3; no clear D. The germline gives CDR1 SNHLY, CDR2 FYNNEI. The CDR3 covers 15 residues. V gave up 7 bases and J gave up 3 bases, with 17 bases separating them. DNA for the CDR3: TGTGCCAGCAACCCCTTCCGCCCTAGAACAGATACGCAGTATTTT. Protein product: CASNPFRPRTDTQYF. The full variable domain, with the rest looked up from reference TRBV2 and TRBJ2-3, is EPEVTQTPSHQVTQMGQEVILRCVPISNHLYFYWYRQILGQKVEFLVSFYNNEISEKSEIFDDQFSVERPDGSNFTLKIRSTKLEDSAMYFCASNPFRPRTDTQYFGPGTRLTVL.

The J gene is TRBJ2-7, the V gene TRBV7-9; possible D gene TRBD1, 6 bases. Germline CDR1 is SEHNR and CDR2 is FQNEAQ (reference sequence). The V and J ends lost 3 bases and 0 bases respectively, with 12 bases between them. The CDR3 is made up of 15 amino acids. This CDR3 is CASSFRDMASYEQYF. The CDR3 coding sequence is TGTGCCAGCAGCTTCCGGGACATGGCCTCCTACGAGCAGTACTTC.